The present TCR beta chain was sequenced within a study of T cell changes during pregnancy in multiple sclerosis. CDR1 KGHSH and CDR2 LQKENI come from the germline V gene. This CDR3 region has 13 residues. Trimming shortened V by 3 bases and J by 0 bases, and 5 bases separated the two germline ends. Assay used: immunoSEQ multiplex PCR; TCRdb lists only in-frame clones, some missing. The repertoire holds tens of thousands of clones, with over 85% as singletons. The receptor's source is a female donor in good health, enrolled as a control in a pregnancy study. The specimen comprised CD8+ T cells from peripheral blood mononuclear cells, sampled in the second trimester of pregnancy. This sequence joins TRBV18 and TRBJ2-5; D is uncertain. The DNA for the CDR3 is TGTGCCAGCTCACCCGAGAACCAAGAGACCCAGTACTTC. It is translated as CASSPENQETQYF.